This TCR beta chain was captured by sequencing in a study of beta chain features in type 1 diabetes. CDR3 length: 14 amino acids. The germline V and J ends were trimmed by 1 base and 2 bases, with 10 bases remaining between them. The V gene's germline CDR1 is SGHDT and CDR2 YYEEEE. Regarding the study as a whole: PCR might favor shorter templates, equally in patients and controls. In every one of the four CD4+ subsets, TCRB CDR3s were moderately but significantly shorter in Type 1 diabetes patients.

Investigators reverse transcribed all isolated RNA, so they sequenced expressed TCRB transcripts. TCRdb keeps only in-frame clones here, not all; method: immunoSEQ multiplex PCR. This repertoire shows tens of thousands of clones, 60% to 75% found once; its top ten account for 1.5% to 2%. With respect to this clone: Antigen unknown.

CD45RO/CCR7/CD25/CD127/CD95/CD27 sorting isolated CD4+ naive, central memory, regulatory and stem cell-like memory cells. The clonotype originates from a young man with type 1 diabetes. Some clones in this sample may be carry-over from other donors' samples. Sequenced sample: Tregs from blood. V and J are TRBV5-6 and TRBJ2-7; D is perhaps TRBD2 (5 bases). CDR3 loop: CASSLISGTYEQYF. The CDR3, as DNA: TGTGCCAGCAGCTTGATTTCCGGGACCTACGAGCAGTACTTC.